The sequence of this T cell receptor beta chain was determined in a study of cytomegalovirus exposure and HLA in healthy donors. PCR amplification relied on 60 Vbeta primers (plus 13 Jbeta primers). Produced via immunoSEQ multiplex PCR; TCRdb's table is partial and in-frame only. Its clone listing holds approximately 210,000 clones. General study points: V- and J-gene trimming in TCR beta was tied to a missense DCLRE1C variant by an analysis performed later. Rare TCR sequences predominated, though certain public TCRs were found in many donors.

The CDR3 is 12 amino acids. The germline V gene encodes CDR1 LGHNA and CDR2 YNFKEQ. The V and J ends lost 1 base and 13 bases respectively, with 8 bases between them. Donors had nominal health at sampling but likely had unrecorded immune exposures. A remark on this clone: Its antigen remains unidentified.

The TCR was taken from a woman aged 25-40 years in good health and CMV-seropositive. Source material: PBMCs. The chain combines TRBV4-2 with TRBJ2-6; D might be TRBD2 (6 bases). The CDR3 coding sequence is TGTGCCAGCAGCCAAGGGGCGGGGGTCCTGACTTTC. It is translated as CASSQGAGVLTF.